The next 19 T cell receptor beta chains were all read from a single sample in a study of blood T cell repertoires in COVID-19. This table comes from immunoSEQ multiplex PCR, and its TCRdb copy is limited to in-frame clones, with some not included. The sample comprises about 87,000 clones, 70% to 85% of which are singletons, and around 4.5% rests with the top ten. The sequenced material came from peripheral blood. The receptors shown here come from a woman aged 50 to 60 with acute or convalescent COVID-19.

The chain joins TRBV10-1 to TRBJ2-7; TRBD1 might be the D (6 bases). This CDR3 is built from 11 residues. CDR1 and CDR2 from the germline V gene are WNHNN and SYGVQD (reference sequence). V dropped 6 bases and J dropped 4 bases, with 7 bases sitting between them. DNA of the CDR3: TGCGCCAGCAGGACAGGTTACGAGCAGTACTTC. This encodes CASRTGYEQYF.

The gene calls are TRBV14 and TRBJ1-3; weak D call: TRBD1 (5 bases). V lost 1 base and J 4 bases, leaving 11 bases between the germline ends. This CDR3 has 15 amino acids. The germline V gene encodes CDR1 SGHDN and CDR2 FVKESK. Here the CDR3 DNA reads TGTGCCAGCAGCCAAGCCGGGACTAGAGGAAACACCATATATTTT. Protein: CASSQAGTRGNTIYF.

Concerning this clone itself: Other DNA sequences in this sample translate to the same CDR3. The V and J genes are TRBV27 and TRBJ1-2, with D possibly TRBD1 on 6 matching bases. This CDR3 is built from 13 residues. CDR1 MNHEY and CDR2 SMNVEV come from the germline V gene (reference sequence). Trimming left V 3 bases short and J 5 bases short, with 10 bases between. The chain's CDR3 is CASSFGQGYGYTF. In DNA form, the CDR3 reads TGTGCCAGCAGTTTTGGGCAGGGGTATGGCTACACCTTC.

The gene calls are TRBV18 and TRBJ2-7; no clear D. The germline V gene encodes CDR1 KGHSH and CDR2 LQKENI. Between the trimmed V and J ends, which lost 6 bases and 0 bases, there was a span of 6 bases. CDR3 length: 12 residues. The CDR3 here is CASSPSSYEQYF. The DNA for the CDR3 is TGTGCCAGCTCTCCGAGCTCCTACGAGCAGTACTTC. The full variable domain, completed using reference TRBV18 and TRBJ2-7, is NAGVMQNPRHLVRRRGQEARLRCSPMKGHSHVYWYRQLPEEGLKFMVYLQKENIIDESGMPKERFSAEFPKEGPSILRIQQVVRGDSAAYFCASSPSSYEQYFGPGTRLTVT.

V and J are TRBV6-6 and TRBJ2-7; maybe TRBD2 (6 bases). Trimming left V 8 bases short and J 3 bases short, with 20 bases between. Germline CDR1 and CDR2: MNHNY and SVGAGI (reference sequence). The CDR3 covers 15 residues. CDR3 residues: CASAQGSGFRYEQYF. CDR3 sequence (DNA): TGTGCCAGCGCCCAAGGGAGCGGGTTTCGCTACGAGCAGTACTTC.

The rearrangement joins TRBV19 to TRBJ1-2; 10 bases are a match to TRBD1. This CDR3 region has 15 residues. Trimming cost V 6 bases and J 2 bases; bases outside gene matches: 6. The germline V gene encodes CDR1 LNHDA and CDR2 SQIVND (reference sequence). Here the CDR3 reads CASRSDRGRNYGYTF. Written as DNA, the CDR3 is TGTGCCAGTAGATCCGACAGGGGGCGAAACTATGGCTACACCTTC. The variable domain in full, with the rest retrieved from reference TRBV19 and TRBJ1-2, is DGGITQSPKYLFRKEGQNVTLSCEQNLNHDAMYWYRQDPGQGLRLIYYSQIVNDFQKGDIAEGYSVSREKKESFPLTVTSAQKNPTAFYLCASRSDRGRNYGYTFGSGTRLTVV.

The genes are TRBV5-6 and TRBJ1-4; D gene ambiguous. CDR3 length equals 15 residues. Between the trimmed V and J ends, which lost 4 bases and 2 bases, there was a span of 12 bases. CDR1 and CDR2 (germline): SGHDT, YYEEEE. CDR3 region: CASSSPGRTNEKLFF. The DNA of the CDR3 is TGTGCCAGCAGCAGCCCCGGCAGGACTAATGAAAAACTGTTTTTT.

This clone was seen a handful of times. This rearrangement joins TRBV28 to TRBJ1-2, with 9 bases matching TRBD1. The V and J ends lost 7 bases and 6 bases, in that order; junction bases with no gene match: 9. Per the germline V gene, CDR1 is MDHEN and CDR2 is SYDVKM. The CDR3 is 14 amino acids. CDR3 in amino acids: CASNPQGAPNGYTF. In DNA form, the CDR3 reads TGTGCCAGCAACCCACAGGGGGCGCCTAATGGCTACACCTTC.

The rearrangement links TRBV30 to TRBJ1-1; TRBD1 matches at 8 bases. The CDR3 runs to 13 residues. V was pared by 0 bases and J by 5 bases, with 2 bases of the junction left unmatched. The germline CDR1 and CDR2 sequences are GTSNPN and SVGIG (reference sequence). The chain's CDR3 is CAWSVNRGTEAFF. The CDR3 DNA sequence: TGTGCCTGGAGTGTAAACAGGGGGACTGAAGCTTTCTTT.

J is TRBJ2-3 and V is TRBV7-9; 7 positions agree with TRBD2. The ends lost 5 bases at V and 3 bases at J; junction bases unmatched: 8. This CDR3 region has 15 residues. Germline CDR1 is SEHNR and CDR2 is FQNEAQ (reference sequence). CDR3 DNA: TGTGCCAGCAGCCTCTCGGGGGGACCTACAGATACGCAGTATTTT. Its protein is CASSLSGGPTDTQYF.

This clone was observed a handful of times. This chain links TRBV4-2 with TRBJ2-2, with 7 bases matching TRBD2. The CDR3 is 17 residues long. Germline V gene sequence: CDR1 LGHNA, CDR2 YNFKEQ. The V and J ends lost 1 base and 3 bases, in that order; junction bases with no gene match: 8. The DNA for the CDR3 is TGTGCCAGCAGCCAAGCCCTTGGGAGGGGCGACACCGGGGAGCTGTTTTTT. This gives the protein CASSQALGRGDTGELFF.

The chain employs TRBV7-2 and TRBJ1-1; TRBD1 agrees at 7 bases. The V segment lost 4 bases and the J segment 8 bases; nucleotides outside the gene matches: 7. This CDR3 comprises 13 residues. Germline CDR1 and CDR2: SGHTA and FQGNSA. The CDR3 sequence: CASSSHRGTEAFF. For the CDR3, the DNA is TGTGCCAGCAGCTCCCACAGGGGTACAGAAGCTTTCTTT.

The rearrangement links TRBV6-2 or TRBV6-3 to TRBJ1-5; no reliable D call. The CDR3 totals 14 residues. The ends were cut back, 6 bases at V and 6 bases at J, with 15 bases in the middle. Germline CDR1 is MNHEY and CDR2 is SVGEGT. The CDR3 sequence is CASSREWRGQPQHF. As DNA, the CDR3 is TGTGCCAGCAGCCGGGAGTGGAGAGGTCAGCCCCAGCATTTT.

The rearrangement links TRBV4-2 to TRBJ1-2; D unclear. V was clipped by 1 base and J by 8 bases, with 8 bases between them. Germline V gives CDR1 LGHNA, CDR2 YNFKEQ. The CDR3 has 12 residues. The CDR3 loop is CASSQGDTGYTF. CDR3 nucleotide sequence: TGTGCCAGCAGCCAAGGTGACACGGGCTACACCTTC.

This clone was detected only a few times. This chain connects TRBV6-5 to TRBJ2-1; TRBD2 matches at 8 bases. The CDR3 has 15 amino acids. V lost 4 bases to trimming and J lost 0 bases; unmatched junction nucleotides: 2. CDR1 MNHEY and CDR2 SVGAGI come from the germline V gene. CDR3 amino acids: CASSFRGGSYNEQFF. CDR3 DNA sequence: TGTGCCAGCAGTTTCCGGGGGGGCTCCTACAATGAGCAGTTCTTC.

The V gene is TRBV6-6, the J gene TRBJ2-7; 7 nucleotides align to TRBD1. The length of the CDR3 is 14 residues. J was trimmed by 1 base and V by 6 bases; bases with no gene match: 6. CDR1 MNHNY and CDR2 SVGAGI come from the germline V gene (reference sequence). The CDR3 DNA sequence: TGTGCCAGCAGGAACCGGGACAGATCCTACGAGCAGTACTTC. As protein: CASRNRDRSYEQYF.

V is TRBV5-6 and J is TRBJ1-2; 11 nucleotides agree with TRBD1. CDR1 and CDR2 from the germline V gene are SGHDT and YYEEEE. The CDR3 is 16 amino acids. With 0 bases clipped from V and 5 bases from J, the junction kept 6 bases outside the gene matches. The CDR3 nucleotides read TGTGCCAGCAGCTTGGGTGCGGGACAGGGGGTTTATGGCTACACCTTC. This translates into CASSLGAGQGVYGYTF. The whole variable domain, filled in from reference TRBV5-6 and TRBJ1-2, reads DAGVTQSPTHLIKTRGQQVTLRCSPKSGHDTVSWYQQALGQGPQFIFQYYEEEERQRGNFPDRFSGHQFPNYSSELNVNALLLGDSALYLCASSLGAGQGVYGYTFGSGTRLTVV.

The chain uses TRBV6-2 or TRBV6-3 and TRBJ1-2; D unclear. Germline CDR1 is MNHEY and CDR2 is SVGEGT. The CDR3 spans 12 residues. Trimming removed 6 bases at V and 5 bases at J, with 10 bases between. CDR3 loop: CASSQAAYGYTF. The CDR3, as DNA: TGTGCCAGCAGCCAAGCCGCGTATGGCTACACCTTC.

This clone appeared once. The genes are TRBV4-1 and TRBJ1-6; D is undetermined. Germline V lookup: CDR1 MGHRA, CDR2 YSYEKL. This CDR3 comprises 15 residues. V dropped 3 bases and J dropped 8 bases, with 14 bases sitting between them. The CDR3 region has the DNA TGCGCCAGCAGCCAGAGTCCGAAGGCGGATTCACCCCTCCACTTT. As protein: CASSQSPKADSPLHF.